This T cell receptor (beta chain) was found in a study of T-cell reconstitution after alpha-beta-depleted transplantation in children. Overall study findings and caveats: For some patients, TCRbeta diversity was high at day 60 because of recipient T cells and thymic progenitors that survived. The study reportedly traced alpha-beta T cells about two months after transplant to several hundred expanded graft clones. Counts and diversity of T cells one year after transplant came mostly from newly produced T cells.

With 4 bases clipped from V and 8 bases from J, the junction kept 12 bases outside the gene matches. This CDR3 comprises 17 residues. Per the germline V gene, CDR1 is LGHNA and CDR2 is YSLEER. Researchers prepared the TCRbeta library using unique molecular identifiers, the study reports. One entry per CDR3 protein results from TCRdb running MiXCR on the PCR reads. The sample shows a few hundred thousand distinct CDR3 sequences, around 13% of them seen only once. Turning to this clonotype: Its specificity is not known.

This sample comprised PBMCs, mostly from graft donor cells, obtained 360 days after TCRalphabeta/CD19-depleted stem cell transplant. The rearrangement links TRBV4-3 to TRBJ2-1, with 12 bases lining up with TRBD2. This receptor was taken from a male patient between 10 and 17 years old who had a stem cell transplant for acute myeloid leukemia, so the T cells may come from the graft donor. The CDR3 loop is CASSPHILAGGPDEQFF. CDR3 bases: TGCGCCAGCAGCCCCCACATCCTAGCGGGAGGGCCCGATGAGCAGTTCTTC.